The entry below gives a single T cell receptor beta chain sequence along with its context. The V gene lost 1 base and the J gene lost 6 bases, with 13 bases spanning the gap. This CDR3 spans 14 amino acids. In germline, CDR1 is SQVTM, CDR2 ANQGSEA. Method: immunoSEQ multiplex PCR; TCRdb's copy keeps in-frame clones and lacks some. The sample shows tens of thousands of clones, approximately 87% of them seen only once. This sample was included in a study of T cell changes during pregnancy in multiple sclerosis. Sequenced material: peripheral blood, taken after pregnancy. The clonotype was recovered from a female donor in good health, enrolled as a control in a pregnancy study. The genes are TRBV29-1 and TRBJ2-1; possibly TRBD2 for D (6 bases). CDR3 in amino acids: CSVEGLANGNEQFF. CDR3 DNA sequence: TGCAGCGTTGAAGGGCTAGCGAACGGCAATGAGCAGTTCTTC.